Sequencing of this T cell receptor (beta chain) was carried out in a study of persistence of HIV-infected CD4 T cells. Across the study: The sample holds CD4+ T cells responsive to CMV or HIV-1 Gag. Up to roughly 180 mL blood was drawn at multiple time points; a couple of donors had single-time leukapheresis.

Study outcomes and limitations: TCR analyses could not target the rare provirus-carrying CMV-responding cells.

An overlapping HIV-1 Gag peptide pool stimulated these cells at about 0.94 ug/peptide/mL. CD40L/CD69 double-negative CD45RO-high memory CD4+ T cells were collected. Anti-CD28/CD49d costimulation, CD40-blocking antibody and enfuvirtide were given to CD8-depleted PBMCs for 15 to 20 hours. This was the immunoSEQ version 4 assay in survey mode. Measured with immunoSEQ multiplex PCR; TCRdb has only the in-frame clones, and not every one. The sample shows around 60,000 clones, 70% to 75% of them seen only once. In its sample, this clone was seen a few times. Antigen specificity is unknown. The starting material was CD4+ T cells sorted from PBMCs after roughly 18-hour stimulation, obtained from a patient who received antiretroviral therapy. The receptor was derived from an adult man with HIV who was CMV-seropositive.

This chain's CDR3 is CASSLDLYYGYTF. The CDR3 DNA follows: TGTGCCAGCAGCTTGGACCTATATTATGGCTACACCTTC. V is TRBV5-5 and J is TRBJ1-2; the D is unclear. Germline V gives CDR1 SGHKS, CDR2 YYEKEE (reference sequence). V was cut by 0 bases and J by 5 bases, with 8 bases left in between. The CDR3 sequence is 13 residues long.